One sample yielded the 18 T cell receptor beta chains listed below, sequenced in a study of molecular identifiers for immune sequencing clone quantification. TCRdb used MiXCR to reprocess the PCR reads, holding one entry per CDR3 protein. Of approximately 500,000 distinct CDR3 sequences in the sample, 25% were seen once. The sample taken for sequencing was naive CD8+ T cells from blood, with Jurkat cell RNA spiked in. The sample's subset: FACS-sorted CD8+CD4-CCR7+CD45RA+ naive T cells. The receptors were gathered from a human donor in good health. Some libraries in this study had Jurkat cell RNA spiked in.

On this clonotype itself: Since a much larger clone is just one base distant, this may be a read error. This chain uses TRBV11-2 with TRBJ2-1, with 7 bases aligning to TRBD2. V dropped 5 bases and J dropped 5; count of bases not matched to a gene: 6. CDR3 length equals 14 residues. The germline V gene encodes CDR1 SGHAT and CDR2 FQNNGV. The CDR3, as DNA: TGTGCCAGCAGCCCCGGGACTAACGACAATGAGCAGTTCTTC. It specifies CASSPGTNDNEQFF.

The chain is built from TRBV3-1 and TRBJ1-6; 9 positions match TRBD1. Trimming cost V 5 bases and J 7 bases; bases outside gene matches: 3. The germline CDR1 and CDR2 sequences are LGHDT and YNNKEL (reference sequence). This CDR3 spans 14 amino acids. The CDR3 nucleotides are TGTGCCAGCAGCTACAGGGGGCTAAATTCACCCCTCCACTTT. Translation gives CASSYRGLNSPLHF.

This clonotype appeared a few times. The rearrangement uses TRBV4-1 and TRBJ2-3; 9 bases fit TRBD1. The germline V gene encodes CDR1 MGHRA and CDR2 YSYEKL. The CDR3 length is 16 residues. Trimming removed 1 base from V and 2 bases from J; junction bases left unmatched: 4. Here the CDR3 reads CASSQAGTGNTDTQYF. The CDR3 DNA sequence: TGCGCCAGCAGCCAAGCCGGGACAGGGAACACAGATACGCAGTATTTT.

In the case of this clonotype: This may arise from a read error, as a much more abundant clone is one base away. The chain employs TRBV19 and TRBJ2-7; D may correspond to TRBD1 or TRBD2 (5 bases each). The CDR3 has 15 amino acids. Germline V CDR1 and CDR2: LNHDA, SQIVND (reference sequence). The CDR3 sequence is CASSIFGAGNYAQYF. The CDR3, as DNA: TGTGCCAGTAGTATTTTCGGGGCAGGGAACTACGCGCAGTACTTC.

V usage is TRBV18 and J usage is TRBJ2-3; no clear D gene. Germline CDR1 KGHSH, CDR2 LQKENI. The CDR3 length is 16 residues. V lost 2 bases and J lost 1, with 13 bases in between. The CDR3 coding sequence is TGTGCCAGCTCACCAGTCTGGGGTTTCGGCACAGATACGCAGTATTTT. Amino acids: CASSPVWGFGTDTQYF.

This clonotype was found a few times. V is TRBV6-5 and J is TRBJ2-3, with 8 positions matching TRBD1. After removal of 6 bases from V and 7 bases from J, the junction contained 15 bases not matched to a gene. The CDR3 is 16 residues long. Germline loops: CDR1 MNHEY, CDR2 SVGAGI. In DNA form, the CDR3 reads TGTGCCAGCAGCCCTATCGCAGGGGGCCTCGGTTATACGCAGTATTTT. Protein product: CASSPIAGGLGYTQYF.

This rearrangement joins TRBV20-1 to TRBJ1-2; weak D call: TRBD1 (6 bases). The germline gives CDR1 DFQATT, CDR2 SNEGSKA (reference sequence). Deletions cut 5 bases from V and 4 bases from J, with 14 bases between. This CDR3 is 13 amino acids long. The CDR3 reads CSARIQGAYGYTF. The CDR3 bases are TGCAGTGCTCGGATACAGGGAGCCTATGGCTACACCTTC.

The chain is built from TRBV19 and TRBJ1-1; D remains ambiguous. Trimming cost V 1 base and J 3 bases, with 15 bases left between them. The length of the CDR3 is 16 residues. Per germline, CDR1 LNHDA and CDR2 SQIVND (reference sequence). As DNA, the CDR3 is TGTGCCAGTAGTATAGGGGGTTCGAAAATTTACACTGAAGCTTTCTTT. Translated: CASSIGGSKIYTEAFF. The full variable domain, completed using reference TRBV19 and TRBJ1-1, is DGGITQSPKYLFRKEGQNVTLSCEQNLNHDAMYWYRQDPGQGLRLIYYSQIVNDFQKGDIAEGYSVSREKKESFPLTVTSAQKNPTAFYLCASSIGGSKIYTEAFFGQGTRLTVV.

The sample holds one count of this clonotype. Relative to the germline gene, one junction end is altered; a read error may explain this. The rearrangement joins TRBV20-1 to TRBJ2-1, with 9 positions matching TRBD2. CDR1 DFQATT and CDR2 SNEGSKA come from the germline V gene (reference sequence). This CDR3 is 14 amino acids long. The CDR3 coding sequence is TGCAGTGCTAGAGGACTAGCGGAATACAAAGAGCAGTTCTTC. Encoded protein: CSARGLAEYKEQFF.

The chain employs TRBV6-1 and TRBJ2-3, with D tentatively TRBD2 (6 bases). Germline-derived CDR1 and CDR2 are MNHNS and SASEGT. The CDR3 has 16 residues. Trimming took 1 base from V and 3 from J, leaving 14 bases between them. CDR3 nucleotides: TGTGCCAGCAGTGAAGATTTGGGCGGGACTACAGATACGCAGTATTTT. This codes for CASSEDLGGTTDTQYF.

This clonotype was counted at least ten times. V and J are TRBV4-3 and TRBJ1-1; D might be TRBD1 (6 bases). This CDR3 is built from 14 residues. Trimming cost V 6 bases and J 0 bases, with 11 bases left between them. The germline V gene has CDR1 LGHNA and CDR2 YSLEER. The CDR3 region has the DNA TGCGCCAGCAGGTACAGGGTGATGAACACTGAAGCTTTCTTT. Translation gives CASRYRVMNTEAFF.

There are a few counts of this clonotype. In DNA, the CDR3 is TGTGCCAGCAGCGCCTCACCGACAGCGAAGAGCTCCTACGAGCAGTACTTC. Translating gives CASSASPTAKSSYEQYF. V is TRBV9 and J is TRBJ2-7, with D maybe TRBD1 (5 bases). CDR3 size: 17 residues. With 3 bases removed from V and 0 bases from J, the gap between germline ends came to 19 bases. The germline gives CDR1 SGDLS, CDR2 YYNGEE.

This chain joins TRBV3-1 and TRBJ2-3; D is uncertain. Germline CDR1 and CDR2: LGHDT and YNNKEL (reference sequence). V was clipped by 3 bases and J by 0 bases, with 19 bases between them. The CDR3 loop spans 18 amino acids. As DNA, the CDR3 is TGTGCCAGCAGCCAGCTACTAAGCAGTTCCTTTAGCACAGATACGCAGTATTTT. Its translation: CASSQLLSSSFSTDTQYF.

The sample holds a few counts of this clonotype. This sequence joins TRBV6-2 or TRBV6-3 and TRBJ2-7, with D unclear. This CDR3 has 15 residues. V lost 8 bases to trimming and J lost 2 bases, with 19 bases between them. CDR1 is MNHEY, CDR2 SVGEGT, per germline. CDR3 amino acids: CASRPRTKGTYEQYF. In DNA, the CDR3 is TGTGCCAGCCGCCCCCGTACAAAAGGGACCTACGAGCAGTACTTC.

Concerning this clonotype itself: This may be a read error, as it is one base from a much larger clone. Likely a read error: the CDR3 ends without its conserved phenylalanine or tryptophan. This chain uses TRBV7-9 with TRBJ2-1, with D unresolved. The CDR3 length is 16 residues. CDR1 and CDR2 (germline): SEHNR, FQNEAQ (reference sequence). V dropped 2 bases and J dropped 1 base, with 12 bases sitting between them. For the CDR3, the DNA is TGTGCCAGCAGCTTACAGGTTAGCAGGTCCTACAATGAGCAGTTCTCC. Protein: CASSLQVSRSYNEQFS.

This clonotype was counted a few times. J is TRBJ2-1 and V is TRBV30, with unresolved D. The germline V gene has CDR1 GTSNPN and CDR2 SVGIG (reference sequence). V was trimmed by 3 bases and J by 3 bases, leaving 9 bases between them. The CDR3 runs 13 residues. CDR3 residues: CAWRENLYNEQFF. CDR3 nucleotide sequence: TGTGCCTGGAGGGAGAATCTCTACAATGAGCAGTTCTTC. Drawing the rest from reference TRBV30 and TRBJ2-1, the complete variable domain is SQTIHQWPATLVQPVGSPLSLECTVEGTSNPNLYWYRQAAGRGLQLLFYSVGIGQISSEVPQNLSASRPQDRQFILSSKKLLLSDSGFYLCAWRENLYNEQFFGPGTRLTVL.

V gene TRBV27 combines with J gene TRBJ2-7, with 8 nucleotides matching TRBD1. The length of the CDR3 is 15 residues. CDR1 is MNHEY and CDR2 is SMNVEV in the germline V gene (reference sequence). Unmatched junction bases numbered 7, after V lost 5 bases and J lost 1 base. The CDR3 DNA reads as TGTGCCAGCAGTCACAGGGGGAGATCTTCCTACGAGCAGTACTTC. This encodes CASSHRGRSSYEQYF.

On this clonotype: At one of its ends the junction is not consistent with the germline gene, which may arise from a read error. The gene calls are TRBV27 and TRBJ1-6; 8 positions agree with TRBD1. This CDR3 comprises 14 residues. Looked up from germline, CDR1 is MNHEY and CDR2 is SMNVEV (reference sequence). CDR3 residues: CGSSLGTGHSPLHF. CDR3 DNA: TGTGGCAGCAGTTTAGGGACAGGACATTCACCCCTCCACTTT.